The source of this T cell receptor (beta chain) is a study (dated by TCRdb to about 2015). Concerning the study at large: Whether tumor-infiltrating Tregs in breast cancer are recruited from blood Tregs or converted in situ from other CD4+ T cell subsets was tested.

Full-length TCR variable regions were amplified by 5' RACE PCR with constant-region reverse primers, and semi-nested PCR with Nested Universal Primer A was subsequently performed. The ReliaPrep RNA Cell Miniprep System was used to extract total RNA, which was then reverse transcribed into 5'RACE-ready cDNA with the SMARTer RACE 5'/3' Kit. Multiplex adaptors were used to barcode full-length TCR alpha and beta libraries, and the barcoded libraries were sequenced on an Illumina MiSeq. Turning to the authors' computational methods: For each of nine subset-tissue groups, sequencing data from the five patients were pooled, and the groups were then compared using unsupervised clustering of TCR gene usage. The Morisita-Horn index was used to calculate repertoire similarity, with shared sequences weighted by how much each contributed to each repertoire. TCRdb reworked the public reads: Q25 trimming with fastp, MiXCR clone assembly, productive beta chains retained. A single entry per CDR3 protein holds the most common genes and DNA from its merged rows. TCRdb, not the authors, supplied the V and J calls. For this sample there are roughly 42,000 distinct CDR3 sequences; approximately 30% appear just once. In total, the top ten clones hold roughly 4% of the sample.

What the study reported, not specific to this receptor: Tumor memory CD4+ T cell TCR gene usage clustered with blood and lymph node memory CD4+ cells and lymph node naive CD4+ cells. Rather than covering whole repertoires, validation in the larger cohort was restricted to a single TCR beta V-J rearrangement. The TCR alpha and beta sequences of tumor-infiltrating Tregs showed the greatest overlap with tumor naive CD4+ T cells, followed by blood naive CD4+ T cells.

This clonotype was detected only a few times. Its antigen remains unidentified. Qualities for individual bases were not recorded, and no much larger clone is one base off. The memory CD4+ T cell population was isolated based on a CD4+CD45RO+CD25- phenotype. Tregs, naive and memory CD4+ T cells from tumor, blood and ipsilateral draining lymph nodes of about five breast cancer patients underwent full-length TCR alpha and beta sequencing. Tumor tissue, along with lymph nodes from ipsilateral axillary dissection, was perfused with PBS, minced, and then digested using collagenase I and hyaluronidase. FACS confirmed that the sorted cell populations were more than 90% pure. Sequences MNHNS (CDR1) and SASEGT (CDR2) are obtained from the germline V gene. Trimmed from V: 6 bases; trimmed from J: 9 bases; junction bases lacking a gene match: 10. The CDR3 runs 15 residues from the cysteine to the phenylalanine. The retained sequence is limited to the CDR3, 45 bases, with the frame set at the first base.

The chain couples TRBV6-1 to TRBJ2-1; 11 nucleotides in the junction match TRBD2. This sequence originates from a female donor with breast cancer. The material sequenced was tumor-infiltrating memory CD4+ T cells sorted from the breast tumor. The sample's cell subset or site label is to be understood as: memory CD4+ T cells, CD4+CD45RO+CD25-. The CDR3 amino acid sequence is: CASSQNLAGGSEQFF. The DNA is TGTGCCAGCAGCCAAAACCTAGCGGGAGGAAGTGAGCAGTTCTTC.